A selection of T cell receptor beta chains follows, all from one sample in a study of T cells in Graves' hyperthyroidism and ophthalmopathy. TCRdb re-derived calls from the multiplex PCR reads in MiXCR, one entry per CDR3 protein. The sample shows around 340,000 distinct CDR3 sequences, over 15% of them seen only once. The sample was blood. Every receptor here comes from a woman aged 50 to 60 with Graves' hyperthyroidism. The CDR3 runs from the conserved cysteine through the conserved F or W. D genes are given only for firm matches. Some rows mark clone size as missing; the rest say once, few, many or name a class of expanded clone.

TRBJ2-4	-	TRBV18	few	TGTGCCAGCTCACTTACCGGGACATGGGGAGACATTCAGTACTTC	CASSLTGTWGDIQYF
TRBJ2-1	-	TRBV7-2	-	TGTGCCAGCAGCTTAGGGGTTGCGGGTCGGGATGAGCAGTTCTTC	CASSLGVAGRDEQFF
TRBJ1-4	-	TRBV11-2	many	TGTGCCAGCAGCCCAGTTGTGGGGGCAACTAATGAAAAACTGTTTTTT	CASSPVVGATNEKLFF
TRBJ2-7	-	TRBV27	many	TGTGCCAGCAGTTTATTATCGGGTGGCGAGCAGTACTTC	CASSLLSGGEQYF
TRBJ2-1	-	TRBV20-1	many	TGCAGTGCTAGAGATTTGAGGGGACGAAACAATGAGCAGTTCTTC	CSARDLRGRNNEQFF
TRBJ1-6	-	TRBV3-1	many	TGTGCCAGCAGCCAAGACAGGGGCTATAATTCACCCCTCCACTTT	CASSQDRGYNSPLHF
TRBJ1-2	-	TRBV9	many	TGTGCCAGCAGCCGGGGGGGGACCCCAAATGGCTACACCTTC	CASSRGGTPNGYTF
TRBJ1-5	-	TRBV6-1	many	TGTGCCAGCAGTGTAACACAGTCTCAGCCCCAGCATTTT	CASSVTQSQPQHF
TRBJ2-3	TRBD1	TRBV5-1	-	TGCGCCAGCAGCTTGGAACAGGGGGCCACCAGCGATACGCAGTATTTT	CASSLEQGATSDTQYF
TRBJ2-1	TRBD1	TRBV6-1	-	TGTGCCAGCACTCAGGGGGATGAGCAGTTCTTC	CASTQGDEQFF
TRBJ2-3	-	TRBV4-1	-	TGCGCCAGCAGCCAAGATCGCAGGGGAAGCGACACAGATACGCAGTATTTT	CASSQDRRGSDTDTQYF
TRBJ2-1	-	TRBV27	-	TGTGCCAGCAGTTTATTGTCGGTGGGAGTCGGGGACAATGAGCAGTTCTTC	CASSLLSVGVGDNEQFF
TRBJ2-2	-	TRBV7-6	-	TGTGCCAGCAGCGCAGCCGCCCAGCTGTTTTTT	CASSAAAQLFF
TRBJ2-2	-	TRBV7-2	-	TGTGCCAGCAGCTTAGGGTTTCGCACCGGGGAGCTGTTTTTT	CASSLGFRTGELFF
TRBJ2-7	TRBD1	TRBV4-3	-	TGCGCCAGCAGCCAACAGACAGGGGGCGACGAGCAGTACTTC	CASSQQTGGDEQYF
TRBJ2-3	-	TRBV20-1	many	TGCAGTGCTAGAGATACTAGCAGGGGAAGAAGCACAGATACGCAGTATTTT	CSARDTSRGRSTDTQYF
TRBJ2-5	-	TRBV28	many	TGTGCCAGCAGAAACTCGGGGACCCAGTACTTC	CASRNSGTQYF
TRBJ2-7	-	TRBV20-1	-	TGCAGTGCTCCCCGAGGGGGTAGCGGGCAACCCTACGAGCAGTACTTC	CSAPRGGSGQPYEQYF
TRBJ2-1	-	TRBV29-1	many	TGCAGCGTCGACACGGGGAGCTCCTACAATGAGCAGTTCTTC	CSVDTGSSYNEQFF
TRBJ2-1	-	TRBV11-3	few	TGTGCCAGCAGCTTGAGACGGGAGCTCAATGAGCAGTTCTTC	CASSLRRELNEQFF
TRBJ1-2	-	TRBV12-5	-	TGTGCTAGTGGTTTTATGTATGGCTACACCTTC	CASGFMYGYTF
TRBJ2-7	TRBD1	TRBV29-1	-	TGCAGCGTCCTGATGACAGGGGGCGACGAGCAGTACTTC	CSVLMTGGDEQYF
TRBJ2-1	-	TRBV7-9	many	TGTGCCAGCAGCTTAGACAGGGTTTCCTACAATGAGCAGTTCTTC	CASSLDRVSYNEQFF
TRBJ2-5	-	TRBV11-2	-	TGCGCCAGCAGCCAAGGTTTCGGGCCACAAGAGACCCAGTACTTC	CASSQGFGPQETQYF
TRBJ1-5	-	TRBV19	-	TGTGCCAGTAGTATCGTAGGGGGGGCAAGTCAGCCCCAGCGTTTT	CASSIVGGASQPQRF
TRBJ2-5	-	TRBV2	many	TGTGCCAGCAACCGGGGGCCCCAAGAGACCCAGTACTTC	CASNRGPQETQYF
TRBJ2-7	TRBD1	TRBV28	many	TGTGCCAGCAGTTCCCGGACAGGGATCCCCTACGAGCAGTACTTC	CASSSRTGIPYEQYF
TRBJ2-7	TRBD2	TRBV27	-	TGTGCCAGCAGTTTCCAAGGACTAGCGGGAGGTCGTTCCTACGAGCAGTACTTC	CASSFQGLAGGRSYEQYF
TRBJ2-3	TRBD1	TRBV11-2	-	TGTGCCAGCAGCTTAGGGACAGGGTTACTCAGCACAGATACGCAGTATTTT	CASSLGTGLLSTDTQYF
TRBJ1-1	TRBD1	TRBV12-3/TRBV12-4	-	TGTGCCAGCCGTACAGGGGGCGGCACTGAAGCTTTCTTT	CASRTGGGTEAFF
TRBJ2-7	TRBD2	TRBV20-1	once	TGCAGTGCCGAGGTTGGACTAGCGGGAGTGTGGGAGCAGTACTTC	CSAEVGLAGVWEQYF
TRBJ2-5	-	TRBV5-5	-	TGTGCCAGCATCCTATTAGGGGAAGAGACCCAGTACTTC	CASILLGEETQYF
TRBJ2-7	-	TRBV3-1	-	TGTGCCAGCAGCCCAGGACTGAACTACGAGCAGTACTTC	CASSPGLNYEQYF
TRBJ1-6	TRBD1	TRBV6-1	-	TGTGCCAGCAGTGAGGAGGGCAGGGGGCTTGGGTCACCCCTCCACTTT	CASSEEGRGLGSPLHF
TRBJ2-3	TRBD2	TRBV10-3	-	TGTGCCATCAGTGCCGGCGGGGGGGCCTTAGATACGCAGTATTTT	CAISAGGGALDTQYF
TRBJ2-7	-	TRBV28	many	TGTGCCAGCAGTCTCAGGCTCGAGCAGTACTTC	CASSLRLEQYF
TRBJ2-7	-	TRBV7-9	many	TGTGCCAGCAGCTTAGGTGGCGGCGATTATGGCGAGCAGTACTTC	CASSLGGGDYGEQYF
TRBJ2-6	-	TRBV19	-	TGTGCCAGTAGTATACAGGGACCTGGGGCCAACGTCCTGACTTTC	CASSIQGPGANVLTF
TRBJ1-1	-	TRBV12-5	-	TGTGCTAGTGGTTTGGCCGGGGGTACTGAAGCTTTCTTT	CASGLAGGTEAFF
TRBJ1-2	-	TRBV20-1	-	TGCAGTGCTAGAGCCTACGACAGCTATGGCTACACCTTC	CSARAYDSYGYTF
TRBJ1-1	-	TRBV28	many	TGTGCCAGCGGAAATGCGGGTTCCCTTGAAGCTTTCTTT	CASGNAGSLEAFF
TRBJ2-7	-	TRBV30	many	TGTGCCTGGAGTGATTTAGCAGGGGGGGACTACGAGCAGTACTTC	CAWSDLAGGDYEQYF
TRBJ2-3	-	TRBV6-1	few	TGTGCCAGCAGTGAACGGGACAACCCAGATACGCAGTATTTT	CASSERDNPDTQYF
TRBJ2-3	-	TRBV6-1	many	TGTGCCAGCTCGTCGGGGGTCACCACAGATACGCAGTATTTT	CASSSGVTTDTQYF